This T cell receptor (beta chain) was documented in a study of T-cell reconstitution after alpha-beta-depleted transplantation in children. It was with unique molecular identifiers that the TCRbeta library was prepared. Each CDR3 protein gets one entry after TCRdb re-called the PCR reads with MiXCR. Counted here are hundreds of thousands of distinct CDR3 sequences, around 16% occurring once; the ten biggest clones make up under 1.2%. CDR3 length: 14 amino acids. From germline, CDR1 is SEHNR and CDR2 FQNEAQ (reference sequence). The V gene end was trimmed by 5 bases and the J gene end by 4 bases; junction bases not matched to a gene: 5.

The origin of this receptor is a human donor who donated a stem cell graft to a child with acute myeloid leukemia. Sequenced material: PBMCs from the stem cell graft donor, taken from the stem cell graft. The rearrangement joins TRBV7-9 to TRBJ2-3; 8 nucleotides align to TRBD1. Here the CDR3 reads CASSGQGAPDTQYF. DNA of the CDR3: TGTGCCAGCAGCGGGCAGGGGGCCCCAGATACGCAGTATTTT.